A single sample is the source of the 21 T cell receptor beta chains below, sequenced in a study of T cell changes during pregnancy in multiple sclerosis. The assay was immunoSEQ multiplex PCR, and TCRdb's table has in-frame clones only and misses some. The data hold 50,000 or so clones, with around 90% observed a single time. Sample: CD4+ T cells from peripheral blood mononuclear cells, taken before pregnancy. These receptors all stem from a female donor with multiple sclerosis, enrolled in a pregnancy study.

The rearrangement uses TRBV28 and TRBJ2-1, with D tentatively TRBD2 (5 bases). Germline V gene data show CDR1 as MDHEN and CDR2 as SYDVKM. The CDR3 runs 15 residues. Trimming shortened V by 10 bases and J by 0 bases, and 16 bases separated the two germline ends. CDR3 region: CATRRGVLSYNEQFF. CDR3 in DNA: TGTGCCACTCGACGGGGAGTCCTCTCCTACAATGAGCAGTTCTTC.

The J gene is TRBJ1-3, the V gene TRBV18; 7 nucleotides align to TRBD1. The J segment lost 1 base and the V segment lost 3 bases, leaving 3 bases of the junction unmatched. The CDR3 runs to 15 residues. From germline, CDR1 is KGHSH and CDR2 LQKENI. In nucleotides, the CDR3 is TGTGCCAGCTCACCGGCGACAGGGTCTGGAAACACCATATATTTT. It yields the protein CASSPATGSGNTIYF.

The chain is built from TRBV10-3 and TRBJ2-1; D is unresolved. Germline CDR1 reads ENHRY; CDR2 reads SYGVKD. The CDR3 has 14 residues. V lost 3 bases to trimming and J lost 8 bases, with 14 bases between them. CDR3 sequence reads: CAISDLGKGDEQFF. The CDR3 DNA reads as TGTGCCATCAGTGATCTGGGTAAAGGAGATGAGCAGTTCTTC.

The rearrangement joins TRBV5-8 to TRBJ2-1, with TRBD2 identical over 8 bases. Germline V gene lookup returns CDR1 SGHTS and CDR2 YDEGEE. V lost 5 bases, J lost 0 bases, and 4 bases stayed unmatched. The CDR3 totals 15 residues. The CDR3, as DNA: TGTGCCAGCAGTAGTCTAGCGGGCTCCTACAATGAGCAGTTCTTC. This encodes CASSSLAGSYNEQFF.

The chain recombines TRBV5-1 with TRBJ2-3; 11 bases line up with TRBD2. Per germline, CDR1 SGHRS and CDR2 YFSETQ. V lost 4 bases to trimming and J lost 1 base; unmatched junction nucleotides: 2. The CDR3 covers 15 residues. The CDR3 is CASSPGLAGTDTQYF. CDR3 sequence (DNA): TGCGCCAGCAGCCCGGGACTAGCGGGCACAGATACGCAGTATTTT.

The V and J genes are TRBV11-2 and TRBJ2-7, with D possibly being TRBD2 (6 bases). The CDR3 is made up of 12 amino acids. With 6 bases removed from V and 5 bases from J, the gap between germline ends came to 11 bases. Germline V gene lookup returns CDR1 SGHAT and CDR2 FQNNGV. The CDR3 loop is CASRSWGDEQYF. The CDR3 DNA is TGTGCCAGCAGATCGTGGGGGGACGAGCAGTACTTC.

The V and J genes are TRBV12-5 and TRBJ2-7; D unresolved. Germline values: CDR1 LGHNT, CDR2 FRNRAP. Between the trimmed V and J ends, which lost 0 bases and 1 base, there was a span of 7 bases. The CDR3 has 14 residues. The CDR3 DNA follows: TGTGCTAGTGGTTTGGTAGTGGCTTCCTACGAGCAGTACTTC. Translated, it gives CASGLVVASYEQYF. The complete variable domain, with remaining parts taken from reference TRBV12-5 and TRBJ2-7, reads DARVTQTPRHKVTEMGQEVTMRCQPILGHNTVFWYRQTMMQGLELLAYFRNRAPLDDSGMPKDRFSAEMPDATLATLKIQPSEPRDSAVYFCASGLVVASYEQYFGPGTRLTVT.

This clone was picked up one time. The CDR3 protein is CASSLIAGASPRRYF. The CDR3, as DNA: TGCGCCAGCAGCCTTATAGCGGGAGCCTCCCCTCGTCGATATTTT. The V call is TRBV4-1, the J call TRBJ2-3; the match to TRBD2 covers 9 bases. The V gene's germline CDR1 is MGHRA and CDR2 YSYEKL. The length of the CDR3 is 15 residues. The V segment lost 4 bases and the J segment 15 bases; nucleotides outside the gene matches: 17.

The genes are TRBV4-2 and TRBJ2-2; D is perhaps TRBD2 (6 bases). This CDR3 has 12 amino acids. V lost 4 bases, J lost 13 bases, and 13 bases lay in between. Per the germline V gene, CDR1 is LGHNA and CDR2 is YNFKEQ. The CDR3 nucleotides read TGTGCCAGCAGCCCTATTCGGGACTGGCTGTTTTTT. This gives the protein CASSPIRDWLFF.

Here the CDR3 DNA reads TGCAGCGTTGAGGGTGGAGGTGTCGTGCAGTACTTC. This sequence encodes CSVEGGGVVQYF. The V gene is TRBV29-1, the J gene TRBJ2-7, with a weak D call TRBD2 (5 bases). The length of the CDR3 is 12 residues. Trimming left V 3 bases short and J 9 bases short, with 15 bases between. CDR1 is SQVTM and CDR2 is ANQGSEA in the germline V gene.

The chain is built from TRBV5-1 and TRBJ2-3; 7 bases fit TRBD2. V gave up 4 bases and J gave up 0 bases; unmatched junction bases: 5. Germline V gene sequence: CDR1 SGHRS, CDR2 YFSETQ. The CDR3 loop spans 15 amino acids. The CDR3 loop reads CASSGRSGSTDTQYF. DNA for the CDR3: TGCGCCAGCAGCGGCCGTAGCGGGAGCACAGATACGCAGTATTTT.

The gene calls are TRBV7-9 and TRBJ2-3, with 12 positions matching TRBD2. The germline V gene has CDR1 SEHNR and CDR2 FQNEAQ (reference sequence). With 5 bases clipped from V and 5 bases from J, the junction kept 8 bases outside the gene matches. This CDR3 region has 16 residues. CDR3 DNA sequence: TGTGCCAGCAGCCGATGGACTAGCGGGACCGGAGATACGCAGTATTTT. Protein: CASSRWTSGTGDTQYF. The full variable domain, completed using reference TRBV7-9 and TRBJ2-3, is DTGVSQNPRHKITKRGQNVTFRCDPISEHNRLYWYRQTLGQGPEFLTYFQNEAQLEKSRLLSDRFSAERPKGSFSTLEIQRTEQGDSAMYLCASSRWTSGTGDTQYFGPGTRLTVL.

The chain employs TRBV28 and TRBJ2-7, with D maybe TRBD1 (6 bases). This CDR3 spans 15 amino acids. Trimming stripped 2 bases from V and 2 bases from J, with 13 bases between. Germline loops: CDR1 MDHEN, CDR2 SYDVKM. CDR3 nucleotides: TGTGCCAGCAGTTTAGGGGGCGCCCAAACCTACGAGCAGTACTTC. It yields the protein CASSLGGAQTYEQYF.

This rearrangement joins TRBV30 to TRBJ2-5, with a possible D match to TRBD1 (6 bases). In germline, CDR1 is GTSNPN, CDR2 SVGIG (reference sequence). CDR3 length: 15 residues. The ends were cut back, 2 bases at V and 5 bases at J, with 18 bases in the middle. The CDR3 DNA sequence: TGTGCCTGGAGTCAACAGGGTGGCCCCGGGGAGACCCAGTACTTC. Translated: CAWSQQGGPGETQYF.

This clone was found once. The genes are TRBV19 and TRBJ2-5, with D maybe TRBD1 (6 bases). The germline gives CDR1 LNHDA, CDR2 SQIVND (reference sequence). V was pared by 4 bases and J by 3 bases, with 12 bases between. CDR3 length equals 14 residues. The CDR3 DNA sequence: TGTGCCAGTAGTACCGGCAGGGGAAAAGAGACCCAGTACTTC. This translates into CASSTGRGKETQYF.

The chain links TRBV18 to TRBJ2-7; a weak D match, TRBD2 (5 bases). The CDR3 runs 12 residues. Germline V gene lookup returns CDR1 KGHSH and CDR2 LQKENI. V was shortened by 5 bases and J by 7 bases, with 12 bases between the two germline ends. DNA of the CDR3: TGTGCCAGCTCAACGGGGATTACGGAGCAGTACTTC. As protein: CASSTGITEQYF.

The chain couples TRBV18 to TRBJ2-3, with a weak D call TRBD2 (5 bases). The germline gives CDR1 KGHSH, CDR2 LQKENI. The germline V and J ends were trimmed by 1 base and 2 bases, with 13 bases remaining between them. The CDR3 length is 16 residues. The CDR3 nucleotides are TGTGCCAGCTCACCACAGCTCGGGCTAGCCACAGATACGCAGTATTTT. Translated, it gives CASSPQLGLATDTQYF.

The chain recombines TRBV13 with TRBJ2-1, with 10 positions matching TRBD1. The germline V gene has CDR1 PRHDT and CDR2 FYEKMQ (reference sequence). CDR3 length equals 13 residues. The V segment lost 6 bases and the J segment 14 bases; nucleotides outside the gene matches: 10. The CDR3 nucleotides read TGTGCCAGCAGGGGACAGGGGAGCCTCCGCGAGTTCTTC. Protein: CASRGQGSLREFF.

The CDR3 spells CASSLGSSGTYEQYF. The CDR3 coding sequence is TGTGCCAGCAGCTTGGGGTCTAGCGGGACCTACGAGCAGTACTTC. J is TRBJ2-7 and V is TRBV5-4; 9 nucleotides line up with TRBD2. J gave up 2 bases and V 0 bases, and 3 bases lay outside the gene matches. Germline lookup yields CDR1 SGHNT and CDR2 YYREEE (reference sequence). The CDR3 has 15 amino acids. Full variable domain (outside the CDR3, taken from reference TRBV5-4 and TRBJ2-7): ETGVTQSPTHLIKTRGQQVTLRCSSQSGHNTVSWYQQALGQGPQFIFQYYREEENGRGNFPPRFSGLQFPNYSSELNVNALELDDSALYLCASSLGSSGTYEQYFGPGTRLTVT.

This clone was detected only once. This rearrangement joins TRBV2 to TRBJ1-5; TRBD1 matches at 9 bases. J was trimmed by 5 bases and V by 4 bases; bases with no gene match: 15. In germline, CDR1 is SNHLY, CDR2 FYNNEI. The CDR3 extends over 18 amino acids. CDR3 in DNA: TGTGCCAGCAGTGCCGACTGGGACAGGGTTTTTTCGGATCAGCCCCAGCATTTT. Protein product: CASSADWDRVFSDQPQHF.

The table lists this clone with a count of one. The chain links TRBV28 to TRBJ1-4, with 10 bases matching TRBD1. Trimming at V came to 2 bases and at J to 2 bases, leaving 2 bases not matched to a gene. CDR1 MDHEN and CDR2 SYDVKM come from the germline V gene. This CDR3 region has 16 residues. The DNA of the CDR3 is TGTGCCAGCAGTTTAAGACAGGGGGCCACTAATGAAAAACTGTTTTTT. Amino acids: CASSLRQGATNEKLFF.